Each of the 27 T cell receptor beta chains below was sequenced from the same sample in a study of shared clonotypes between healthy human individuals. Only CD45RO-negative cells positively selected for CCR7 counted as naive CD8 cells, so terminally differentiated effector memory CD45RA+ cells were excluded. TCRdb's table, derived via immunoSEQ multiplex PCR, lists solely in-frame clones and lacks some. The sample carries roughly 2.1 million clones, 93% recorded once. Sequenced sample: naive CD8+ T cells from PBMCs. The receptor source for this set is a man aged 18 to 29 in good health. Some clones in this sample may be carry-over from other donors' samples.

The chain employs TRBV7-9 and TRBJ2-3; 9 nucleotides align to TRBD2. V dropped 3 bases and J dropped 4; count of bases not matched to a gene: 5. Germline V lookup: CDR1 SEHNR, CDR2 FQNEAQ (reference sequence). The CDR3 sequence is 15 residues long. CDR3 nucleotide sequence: TGTGCCAGCAGCTTTGGGGTAGCGGGAGCAGATACGCAGTATTTT. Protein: CASSFGVAGADTQYF.

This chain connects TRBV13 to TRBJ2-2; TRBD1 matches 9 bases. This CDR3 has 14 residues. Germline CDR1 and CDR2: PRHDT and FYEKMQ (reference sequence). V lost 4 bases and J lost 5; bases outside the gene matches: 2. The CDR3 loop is CASSWGQGTGELFF. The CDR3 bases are TGTGCCAGCAGCTGGGGACAGGGAACCGGGGAGCTGTTTTTT.

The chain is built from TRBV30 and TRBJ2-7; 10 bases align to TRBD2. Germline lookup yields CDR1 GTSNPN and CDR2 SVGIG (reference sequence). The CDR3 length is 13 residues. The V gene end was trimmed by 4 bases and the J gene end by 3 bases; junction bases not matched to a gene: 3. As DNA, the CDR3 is TGTGCCTGGATCGGGACTAGCGTCTACGAGCAGTACTTC. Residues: CAWIGTSVYEQYF.

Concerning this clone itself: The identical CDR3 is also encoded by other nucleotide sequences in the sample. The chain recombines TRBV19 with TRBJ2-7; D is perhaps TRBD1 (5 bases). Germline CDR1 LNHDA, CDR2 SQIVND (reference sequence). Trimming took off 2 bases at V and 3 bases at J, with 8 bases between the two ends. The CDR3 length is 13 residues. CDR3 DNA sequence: TGTGCCAGTAGTATATCAACAGGCTACGAGCAGTACTTC. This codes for CASSISTGYEQYF. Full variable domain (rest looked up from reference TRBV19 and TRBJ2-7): DGGITQSPKYLFRKEGQNVTLSCEQNLNHDAMYWYRQDPGQGLRLIYYSQIVNDFQKGDIAEGYSVSREKKESFPLTVTSAQKNPTAFYLCASSISTGYEQYFGPGTRLTVT.

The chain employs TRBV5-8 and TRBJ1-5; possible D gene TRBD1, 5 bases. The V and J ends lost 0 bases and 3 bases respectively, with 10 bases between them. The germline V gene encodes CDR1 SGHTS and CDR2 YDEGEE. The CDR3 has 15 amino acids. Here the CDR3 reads CASSLEQGVNQPQHF. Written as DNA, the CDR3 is TGTGCCAGCAGCTTGGAGCAGGGAGTCAATCAGCCCCAGCATTTT.

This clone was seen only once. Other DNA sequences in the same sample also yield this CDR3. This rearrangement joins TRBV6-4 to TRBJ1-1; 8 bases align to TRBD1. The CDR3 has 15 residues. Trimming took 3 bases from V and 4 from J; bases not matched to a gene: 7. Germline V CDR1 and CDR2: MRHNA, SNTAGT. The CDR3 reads CASSESDRGGTEAFF. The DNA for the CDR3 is TGTGCCAGCAGTGAGTCCGACAGGGGAGGCACTGAAGCTTTCTTT.

The CDR3 region is CASSPQGTYSYNEQFF. The DNA for the CDR3 is TGTGCCAGCAGTCCGCAGGGGACCTACTCCTACAATGAGCAGTTCTTC. This chain connects TRBV27 to TRBJ2-1, with D possibly TRBD1 on 6 matching bases. Looked up from germline, CDR1 is MNHEY and CDR2 is SMNVEV (reference sequence). V was shortened by 5 bases and J by 0 bases, with 14 bases between the two germline ends. The CDR3 extends over 16 amino acids.

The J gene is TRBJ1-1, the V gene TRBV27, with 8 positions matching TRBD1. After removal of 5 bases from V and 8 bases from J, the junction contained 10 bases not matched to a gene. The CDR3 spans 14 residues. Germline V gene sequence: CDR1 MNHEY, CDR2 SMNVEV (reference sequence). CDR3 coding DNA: TGTGCCAGCAGTAAACGCCAGGGGGCCTCGGAAGCTTTCTTT. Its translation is CASSKRQGASEAFF.

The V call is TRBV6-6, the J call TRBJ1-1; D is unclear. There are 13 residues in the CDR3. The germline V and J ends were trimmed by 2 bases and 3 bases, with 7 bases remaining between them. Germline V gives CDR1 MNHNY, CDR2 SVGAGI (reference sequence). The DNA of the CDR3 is TGTGCCAGCAGTTACACAGCCGACACTGAAGCTTTCTTT. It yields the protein CASSYTADTEAFF.

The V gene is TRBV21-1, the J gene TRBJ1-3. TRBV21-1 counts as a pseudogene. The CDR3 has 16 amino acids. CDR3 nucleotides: TGTGCCAGCAGCCGAACGGACCGAAGCTCTGGAAACACCATATATTTT. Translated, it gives CASSRTDRSSGNTIYF.

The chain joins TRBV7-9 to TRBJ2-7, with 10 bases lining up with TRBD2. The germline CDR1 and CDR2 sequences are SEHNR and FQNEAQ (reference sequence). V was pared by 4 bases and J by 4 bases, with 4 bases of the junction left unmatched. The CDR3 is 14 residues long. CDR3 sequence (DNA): TGTGCCAGCAGCTACGGACTAGCGGCGTACGAGCAGTACTTC. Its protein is CASSYGLAAYEQYF.

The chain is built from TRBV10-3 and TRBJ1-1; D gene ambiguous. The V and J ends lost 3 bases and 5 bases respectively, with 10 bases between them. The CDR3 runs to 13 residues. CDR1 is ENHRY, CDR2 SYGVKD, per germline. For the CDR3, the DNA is TGTGCCATCAGTGATCCCGACTGGACTGAAGCTTTCTTT. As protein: CAISDPDWTEAFF.

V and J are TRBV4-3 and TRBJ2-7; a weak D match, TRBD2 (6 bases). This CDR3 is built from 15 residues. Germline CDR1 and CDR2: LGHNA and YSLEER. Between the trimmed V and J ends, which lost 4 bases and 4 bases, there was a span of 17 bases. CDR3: CASSPGGRIGYEQYF. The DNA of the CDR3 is TGCGCCAGCAGCCCCGGTGGGAGGATAGGGTACGAGCAGTACTTC.

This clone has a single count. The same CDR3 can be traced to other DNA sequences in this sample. The CDR3 loop reads CASRGGTSYEQYF. The CDR3 bases are TGTGCCAGCAGGGGGGGGACTTCCTACGAGCAGTACTTC. The J gene is TRBJ2-7, the V gene TRBV7-9; 7 positions match TRBD2. The CDR3 extends over 13 amino acids. V shed 6 bases, J shed 1 base, and the junction held 3 bases outside the gene matches. Germline CDR1 reads SEHNR; CDR2 reads FQNEAQ (reference sequence).

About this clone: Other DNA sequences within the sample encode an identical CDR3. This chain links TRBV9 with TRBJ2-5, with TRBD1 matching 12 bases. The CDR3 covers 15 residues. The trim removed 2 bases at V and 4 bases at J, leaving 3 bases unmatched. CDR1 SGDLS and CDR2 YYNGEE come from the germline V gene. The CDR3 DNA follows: TGTGCCAGCAGCGTCGGGACAGGGGGCGGAGAGACCCAGTACTTC. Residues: CASSVGTGGGETQYF.

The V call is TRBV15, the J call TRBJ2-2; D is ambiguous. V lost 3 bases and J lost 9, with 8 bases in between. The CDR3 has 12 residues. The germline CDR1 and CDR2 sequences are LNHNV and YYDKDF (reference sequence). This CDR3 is CATSSLNWELFF. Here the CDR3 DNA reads TGTGCCACCAGCAGCTTGAATTGGGAGCTGTTTTTT. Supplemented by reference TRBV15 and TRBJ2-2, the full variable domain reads DAMVIQNPRYQVTQFGKPVTLSCSQTLNHNVMYWYQQKSSQAPKLLFHYYDKDFNNEADTPDNFQSRRPNTSFCFLDIRSPGLGDTAMYLCATSSLNWELFFGEGSRLTVL.

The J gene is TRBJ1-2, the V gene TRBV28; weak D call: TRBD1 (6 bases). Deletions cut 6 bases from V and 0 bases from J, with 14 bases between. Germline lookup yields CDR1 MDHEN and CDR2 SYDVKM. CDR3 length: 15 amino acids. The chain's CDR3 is CASRTRQDPNYGYTF. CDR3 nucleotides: TGTGCCAGCAGGACGAGACAGGATCCTAACTATGGCTACACCTTC.

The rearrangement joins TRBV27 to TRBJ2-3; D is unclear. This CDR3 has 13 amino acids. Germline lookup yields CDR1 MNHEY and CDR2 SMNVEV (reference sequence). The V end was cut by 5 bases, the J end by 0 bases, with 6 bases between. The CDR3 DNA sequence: TGTGCCAGCAGTGTCGCTAGCACAGATACGCAGTATTTT. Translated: CASSVASTDTQYF.

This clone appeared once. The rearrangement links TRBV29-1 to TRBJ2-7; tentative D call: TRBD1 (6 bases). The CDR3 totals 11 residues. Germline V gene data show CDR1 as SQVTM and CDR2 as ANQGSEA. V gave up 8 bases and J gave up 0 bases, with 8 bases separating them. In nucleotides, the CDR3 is TGCAGCATACAGGGCTCCTACGAGCAGTACTTC. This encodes CSIQGSYEQYF.

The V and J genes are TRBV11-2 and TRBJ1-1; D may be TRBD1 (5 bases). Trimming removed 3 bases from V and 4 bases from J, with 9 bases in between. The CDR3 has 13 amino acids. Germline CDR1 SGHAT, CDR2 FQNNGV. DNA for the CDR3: TGTGCCAGCAGCTTCCAGGGAGGCACTGAAGCTTTCTTT. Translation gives CASSFQGGTEAFF.

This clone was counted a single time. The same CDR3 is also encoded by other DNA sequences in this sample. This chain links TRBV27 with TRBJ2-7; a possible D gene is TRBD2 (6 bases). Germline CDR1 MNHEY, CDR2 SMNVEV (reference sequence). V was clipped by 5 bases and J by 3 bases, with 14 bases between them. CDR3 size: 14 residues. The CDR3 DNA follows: TGTGCCAGCAGTCCCACCGGGGGTAGCTACGAGCAGTACTTC. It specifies CASSPTGGSYEQYF.

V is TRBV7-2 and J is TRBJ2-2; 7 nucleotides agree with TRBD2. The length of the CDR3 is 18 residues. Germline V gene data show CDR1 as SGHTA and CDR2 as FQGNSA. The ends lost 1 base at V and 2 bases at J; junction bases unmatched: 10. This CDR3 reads CASSLVFLGEGNTGELFF. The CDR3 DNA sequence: TGTGCCAGCAGCTTAGTTTTTTTGGGGGAGGGCAACACCGGGGAGCTGTTTTTT.

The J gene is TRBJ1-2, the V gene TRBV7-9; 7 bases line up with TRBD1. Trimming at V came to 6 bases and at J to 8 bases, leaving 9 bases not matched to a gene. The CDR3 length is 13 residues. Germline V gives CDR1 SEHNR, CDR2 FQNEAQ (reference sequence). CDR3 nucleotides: TGTGCCAGCAGGCGTCCAGGGGGTAACGGCTACACCTTC. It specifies CASRRPGGNGYTF.

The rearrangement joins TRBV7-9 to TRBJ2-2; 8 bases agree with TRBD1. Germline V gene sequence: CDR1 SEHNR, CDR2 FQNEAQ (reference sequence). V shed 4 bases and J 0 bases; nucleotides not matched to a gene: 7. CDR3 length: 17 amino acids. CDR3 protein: CASSSLDRGSNTGELFF. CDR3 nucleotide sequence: TGTGCCAGCAGCTCGCTCGACAGGGGTTCGAACACCGGGGAGCTGTTTTTT.

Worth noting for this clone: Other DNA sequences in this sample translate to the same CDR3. DNA for the CDR3: TGTGCCAGCAGTCCTAGCGGGAGTTTATACGAGCAGTACTTC. Amino acids: CASSPSGSLYEQYF. This chain connects TRBV27 to TRBJ2-7; 10 bases match TRBD2. The junction had 5 bases not matched to a gene; V was cut back by 5 bases and J by 4 bases. This CDR3 has 14 amino acids. From germline, CDR1 is MNHEY and CDR2 SMNVEV (reference sequence).

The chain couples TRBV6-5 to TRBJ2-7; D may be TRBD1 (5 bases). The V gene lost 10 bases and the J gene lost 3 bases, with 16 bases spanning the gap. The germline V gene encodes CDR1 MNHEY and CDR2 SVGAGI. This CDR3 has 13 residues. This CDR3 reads CATQKGIYYEQYF. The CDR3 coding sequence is TGTGCCACCCAGAAGGGGATTTACTACGAGCAGTACTTC.

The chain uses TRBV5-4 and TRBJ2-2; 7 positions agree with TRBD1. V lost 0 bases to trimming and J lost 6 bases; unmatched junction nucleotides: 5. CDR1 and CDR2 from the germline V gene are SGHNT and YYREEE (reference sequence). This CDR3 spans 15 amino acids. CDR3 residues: CASSLGGQLAGELFF. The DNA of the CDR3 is TGTGCCAGCAGCTTGGGGGGACAGCTTGCCGGGGAGCTGTTTTTT.